This T cell receptor (beta chain) was profiled in a study of blood T cell repertoires in COVID-19. CDR3 length: 17 residues. V gave up 0 bases and J gave up 8 bases, with 17 bases separating them. The germline V gene encodes CDR1 MNHEY and CDR2 SMNVEV (reference sequence). TCRdb's table, derived via immunoSEQ multiplex PCR, lists solely in-frame clones and lacks some. Among about 240,000 clones listed, approximately 78% were seen once. Specimen: peripheral blood. The clonotype was recovered from a woman aged 60 to 75 with active or convalescent COVID-19. The rearrangement joins TRBV27 to TRBJ1-6; D is perhaps TRBD1 (6 bases). Written as DNA, the CDR3 is TGTGCCAGCAGTTTATCGAGAATTCCGGGGGGCGATTCACCCCTCCACTTT. It is translated as CASSLSRIPGGDSPLHF.